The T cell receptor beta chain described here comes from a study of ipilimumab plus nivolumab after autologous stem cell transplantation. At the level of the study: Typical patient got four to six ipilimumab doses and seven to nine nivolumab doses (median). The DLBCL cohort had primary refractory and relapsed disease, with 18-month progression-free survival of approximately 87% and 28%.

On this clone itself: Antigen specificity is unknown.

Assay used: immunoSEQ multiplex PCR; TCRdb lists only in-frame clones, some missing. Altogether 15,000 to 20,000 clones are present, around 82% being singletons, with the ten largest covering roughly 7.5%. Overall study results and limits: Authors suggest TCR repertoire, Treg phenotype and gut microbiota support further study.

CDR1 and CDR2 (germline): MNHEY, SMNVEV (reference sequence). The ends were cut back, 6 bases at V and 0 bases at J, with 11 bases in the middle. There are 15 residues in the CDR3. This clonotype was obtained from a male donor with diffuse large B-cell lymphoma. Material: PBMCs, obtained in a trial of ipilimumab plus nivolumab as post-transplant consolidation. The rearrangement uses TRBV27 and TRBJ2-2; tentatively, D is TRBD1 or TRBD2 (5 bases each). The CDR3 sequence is CASRRGYSNTGELFF. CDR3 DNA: TGTGCCAGCAGACGGGGCTATTCGAACACCGGGGAGCTGTTTTTT.